This TCR beta chain was found in a study of blood T cell repertoires in COVID-19. Looking at the study overall: Collection of acute and convalescent COVID-19 samples took place in the United States, Italy and Spain. T cells, B-cell-depleted T cells, or PBMCs provided the cDNA or gDNA that served as material.

Original processing methods: The authors estimated nucleated cell counts from reference gene primer amplification. Data came from immunoSEQ multiplex PCR; TCRdb stores just in-frame clones and leaves some out. For V, J and clone size, that table is used; D and trimming come from the DNA. The sample carries fewer than 400,000 clones, 85% to 90% recorded once. This CDR3 is 18 amino acids long. Germline V gene data show CDR1 as SGDLS and CDR2 as YYNGEE. The J segment lost 2 bases and the V segment lost 4 bases, leaving 15 bases of the junction unmatched. Seattle participants joined during active infection and were tracked over time.

The specimen was peripheral blood. The chain recombines TRBV9 with TRBJ1-3; 7 positions match TRBD1. This clonotype was obtained from a woman aged 25 to 45 with COVID-19, enrolled during active disease. The CDR3 coding sequence is TGTGCCAGCAGCACCAGTTTTATTGCGACAGGGCCTGGAAACACCATATATTTT. It is translated as CASSTSFIATGPGNTIYF.